This T cell receptor (beta chain) originates from a study of shared T cell receptors in the human thymus. Clones were read by immunoSEQ multiplex PCR, and TCRdb kept only the in-frame ones, dropping some. The data hold 630,000 or so clones, with approximately 89% observed a single time. The junction had 3 bases not matched to a gene; V was cut back by 1 base and J by 4 bases. This CDR3 has 15 amino acids. Germline V lookup: CDR1 LNHNV, CDR2 YYDKDF (reference sequence). The same sample was also used in a study of human thymus T cells. According to that study: The thymus tissue came from resections taken during corrective heart surgery. Usage of V and J genes appeared biased in thymic and blood repertoires.

The sequencing sample was made of thymocytes. The sequence derives from a boy under three years old with a congenital heart defect. This chain uses TRBV15 with TRBJ1-4, with 7 bases that match TRBD1. CDR3 in amino acids: CATSRATGVNEKLFF. CDR3 sequence (DNA): TGTGCCACCAGCAGAGCCACAGGGGTTAATGAAAAACTGTTTTTT.